This T cell receptor (beta chain) was documented in a study of blood T cell repertoires in COVID-19. Turning to the study itself: Sites in the United States, Italy and Spain provided acute and convalescent COVID-19 samples. The cDNA or gDNA used as material had been derived from T cells, B-cell-depleted T cells, or PBMCs.

The CDR3 extends over 13 amino acids. Looked up from germline, CDR1 is SGDLS and CDR2 is YYNGEE. V was trimmed by 7 bases and J by 3 bases, leaving 13 bases between them. As originally analysed: Using reference gene primer amplification, nucleated cell counts were estimated. Sequencing used immunoSEQ multiplex PCR; TCRdb keeps in-frame clones, though not all of them. The V and J calls and clone size come from that table; D and trimming were worked out from the DNA. Seen here are about 80,000 clones, roughly 79% observed once, and the top ten hold around a sixth. This clonotype was sampled from a human donor in a cohort sampled during active COVID-19. This chain links TRBV9 with TRBJ1-1; D call uncertain. The sequencing sample was made of peripheral blood. The CDR3 nucleotides read TGTGCCAGCGGAGGGCCGGGAGACACTGAAGCTTTCTTT. Its translation: CASGGPGDTEAFF.